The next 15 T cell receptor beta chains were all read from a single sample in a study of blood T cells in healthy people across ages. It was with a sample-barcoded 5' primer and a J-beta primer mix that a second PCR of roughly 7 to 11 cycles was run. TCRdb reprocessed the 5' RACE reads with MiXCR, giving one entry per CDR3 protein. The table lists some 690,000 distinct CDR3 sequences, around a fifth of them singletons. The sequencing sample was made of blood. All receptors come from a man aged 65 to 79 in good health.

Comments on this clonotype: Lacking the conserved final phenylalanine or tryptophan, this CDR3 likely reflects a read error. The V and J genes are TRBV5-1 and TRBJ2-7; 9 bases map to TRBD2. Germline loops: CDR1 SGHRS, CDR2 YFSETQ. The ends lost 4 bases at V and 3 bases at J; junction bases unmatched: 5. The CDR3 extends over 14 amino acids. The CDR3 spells CASSAPSGNYEQYL. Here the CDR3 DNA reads TGCGCCAGCAGCGCGCCTAGCGGGAACTACGAGCAGTACCTC.

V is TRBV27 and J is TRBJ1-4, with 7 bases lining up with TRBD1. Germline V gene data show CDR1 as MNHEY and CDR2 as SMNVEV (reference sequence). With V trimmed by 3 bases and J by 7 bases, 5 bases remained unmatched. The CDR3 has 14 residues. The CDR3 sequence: CASSLTGYSEKLFF. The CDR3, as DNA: TGTGCCAGCAGTTTGACAGGGTACAGTGAAAAACTGTTTTTT.

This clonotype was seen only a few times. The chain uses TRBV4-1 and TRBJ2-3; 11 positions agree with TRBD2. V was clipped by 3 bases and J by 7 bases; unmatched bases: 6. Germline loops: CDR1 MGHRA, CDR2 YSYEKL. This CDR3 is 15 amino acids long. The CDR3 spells CASSQEGTSGNTQYF. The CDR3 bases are TGCGCCAGCAGCCAGGAAGGGACTAGCGGTAATACGCAGTATTTT.

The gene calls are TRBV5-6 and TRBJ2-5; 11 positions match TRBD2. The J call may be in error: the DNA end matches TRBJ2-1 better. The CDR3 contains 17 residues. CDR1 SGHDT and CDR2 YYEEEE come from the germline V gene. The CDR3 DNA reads TGTGCCAGCAGCCGACGTTGGGTAGCGGGAGGGCGGAATGAGCAGTTCTTC. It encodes CASSRRWVAGGRNEQFF.

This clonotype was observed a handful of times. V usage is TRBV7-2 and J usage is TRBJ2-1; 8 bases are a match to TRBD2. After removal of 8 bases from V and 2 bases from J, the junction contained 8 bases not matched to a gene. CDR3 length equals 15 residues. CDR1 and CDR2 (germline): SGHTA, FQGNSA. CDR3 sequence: CASGLGTSPYNEQFF. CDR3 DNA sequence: TGTGCCAGCGGCCTCGGGACTAGTCCCTACAATGAGCAGTTCTTC.

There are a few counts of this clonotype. The chain's CDR3 is CASSFWTAQNTEAFF. CDR3 nucleotide sequence: TGTGCCAGCAGCTTCTGGACAGCGCAGAACACTGAAGCTTTCTTT. This sequence joins TRBV5-6 and TRBJ1-1, with D maybe TRBD1 (6 bases). The V and J ends lost 2 bases and 1 base respectively, with 12 bases between them. The CDR3 extends over 15 amino acids. Germline V lookup: CDR1 SGHDT, CDR2 YYEEEE.

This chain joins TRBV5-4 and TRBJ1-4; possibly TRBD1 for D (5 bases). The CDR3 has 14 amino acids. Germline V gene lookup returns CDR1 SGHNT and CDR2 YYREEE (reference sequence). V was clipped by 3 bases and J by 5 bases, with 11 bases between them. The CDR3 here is CASSSPGPNEKLFF. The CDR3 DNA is TGTGCCAGCAGCTCGCCGGGGCCGAATGAAAAACTGTTTTTT.

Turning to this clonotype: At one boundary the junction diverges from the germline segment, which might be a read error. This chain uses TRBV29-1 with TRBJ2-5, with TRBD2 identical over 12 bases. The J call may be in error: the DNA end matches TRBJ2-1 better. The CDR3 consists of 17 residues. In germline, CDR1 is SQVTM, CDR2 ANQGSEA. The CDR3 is CSAHGRTSGKWSNGQFF. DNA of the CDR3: TGCAGCGCCCACGGCCGGACTAGCGGGAAGTGGTCGAATGGGCAGTTCTTC.

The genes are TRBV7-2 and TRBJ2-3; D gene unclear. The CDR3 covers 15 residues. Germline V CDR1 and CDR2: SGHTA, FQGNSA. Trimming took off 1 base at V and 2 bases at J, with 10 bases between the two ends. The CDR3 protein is CASSLGIRNTDTQYF. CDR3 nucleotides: TGTGCCAGCAGCTTAGGGATTAGGAACACAGATACGCAGTATTTT.

CDR3 DNA: TGTGCCAGCAGCTTAAACACAGGGCCGACCAATGAGCAGTTCTTC. Translated: CASSLNTGPTNEQFF. The chain uses TRBV7-2 and TRBJ2-7; possible D gene TRBD1, 6 bases. The DNA end lines up better with TRBJ2-1; the J call may be wrong. The CDR3 runs to 15 residues. Germline-derived CDR1 and CDR2 are SGHTA and FQGNSA.

In nucleotides, the CDR3 is TGTGCCAGCAGTCCTGACAGGGGGCGAATCCAGCCCCAGCATTTT. This sequence encodes CASSPDRGRIQPQHF. V is TRBV2 and J is TRBJ1-5, with TRBD1 matching over 10 bases. V lost 5 bases, J lost 7 bases, and 8 bases stayed unmatched. The CDR3 length is 15 residues. Per germline, CDR1 SNHLY and CDR2 FYNNEI.

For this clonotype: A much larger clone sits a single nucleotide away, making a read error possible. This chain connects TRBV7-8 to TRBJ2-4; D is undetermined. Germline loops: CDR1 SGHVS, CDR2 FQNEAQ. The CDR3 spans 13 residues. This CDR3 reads CTSSPEAKNIQYF. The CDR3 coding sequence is TGTACCAGCAGCCCTGAGGCCAAAAACATTCAGTACTTC.

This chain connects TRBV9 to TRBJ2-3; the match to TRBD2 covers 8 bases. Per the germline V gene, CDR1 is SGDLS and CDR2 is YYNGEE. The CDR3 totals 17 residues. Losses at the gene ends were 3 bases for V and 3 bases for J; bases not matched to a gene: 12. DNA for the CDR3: TGTGCCAGCAGCGAGGCAGCGGGAGTTTGGAGGACAGATACGCAGTATTTT. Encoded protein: CASSEAAGVWRTDTQYF.

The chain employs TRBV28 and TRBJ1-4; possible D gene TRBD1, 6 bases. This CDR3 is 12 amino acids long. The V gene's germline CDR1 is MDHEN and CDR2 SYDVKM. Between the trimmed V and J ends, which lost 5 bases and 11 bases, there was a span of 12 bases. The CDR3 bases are TGTGCCAGCAGTCACCGACAGGTTAAACTGTTTTTT. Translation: CASSHRQVKLFF.

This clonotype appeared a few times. DNA for the CDR3: TGTGCCAGCAGCCCCCCAGGGGCGGGGGTAAGAGATACGCAGTATTTT. Its translation is CASSPPGAGVRDTQYF. The gene calls are TRBV7-9 and TRBJ2-3; tentative D call: TRBD2 (7 bases). Germline V gene data show CDR1 as SEHNR and CDR2 as FQNEAQ (reference sequence). The CDR3 length is 16 residues. Trimming cost V 5 bases and J 5 bases, with 20 bases left between them.